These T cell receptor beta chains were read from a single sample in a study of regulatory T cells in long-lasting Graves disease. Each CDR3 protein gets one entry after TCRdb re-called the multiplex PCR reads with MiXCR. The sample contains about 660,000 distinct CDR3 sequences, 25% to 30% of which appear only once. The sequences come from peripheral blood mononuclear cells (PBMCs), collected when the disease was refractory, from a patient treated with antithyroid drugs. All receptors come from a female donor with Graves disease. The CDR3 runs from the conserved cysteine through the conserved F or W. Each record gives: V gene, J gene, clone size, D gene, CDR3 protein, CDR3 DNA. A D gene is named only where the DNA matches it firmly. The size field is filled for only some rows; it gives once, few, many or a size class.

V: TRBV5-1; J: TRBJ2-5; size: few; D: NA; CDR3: CASSARLKETQYF; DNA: TGCGCCAGCAGCGCGCGTCTGAAAGAGACCCAGTACTTC
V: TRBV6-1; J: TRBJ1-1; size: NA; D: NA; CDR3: CASTLLGTPNTEAFF; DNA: TGTGCCAGCACTCTCCTTGGGACACCGAACACTGAAGCTTTCTTT
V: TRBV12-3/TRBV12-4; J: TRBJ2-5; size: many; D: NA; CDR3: CASSLRRIQETQYF; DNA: TGTGCCAGCAGTCTACGTCGGATCCAAGAGACCCAGTACTTC
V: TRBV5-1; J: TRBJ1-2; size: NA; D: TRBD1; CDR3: CASSRNTGDSGYTF; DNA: TGCGCCAGCAGCCGGAACACAGGGGACAGTGGCTACACCTTC
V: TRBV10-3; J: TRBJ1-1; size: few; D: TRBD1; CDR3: CAISGDSILNTEAFF; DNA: TGTGCCATCAGTGGGGACAGCATATTGAACACTGAAGCTTTCTTT
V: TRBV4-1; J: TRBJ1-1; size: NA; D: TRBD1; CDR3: CASSQPGQMNTEAFF; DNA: TGCGCCAGCAGCCAACCGGGACAGATGAACACTGAAGCTTTCTTT
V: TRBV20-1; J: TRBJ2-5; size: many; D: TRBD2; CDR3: CSAREISGSKNYQETQYF; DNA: TGCAGTGCTAGAGAGATTAGCGGGTCCAAAAACTACCAAGAGACCCAGTACTTC
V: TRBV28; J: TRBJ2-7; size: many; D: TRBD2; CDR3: CASSLEELAVYEQYF; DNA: TGTGCCAGCAGTTTGGAGGAGCTAGCGGTCTACGAGCAGTACTTC
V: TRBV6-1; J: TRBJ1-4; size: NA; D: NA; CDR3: CASSEPGGATEKLFF; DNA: TGTGCCAGCAGTGAACCGGGGGGAGCTACTGAAAAACTGTTTTTT
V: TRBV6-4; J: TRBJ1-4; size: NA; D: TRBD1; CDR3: CASRPSGTVKEKLFF; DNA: TGTGCCAGCAGGCCCTCCGGGACAGTTAAAGAAAAACTGTTTTTT
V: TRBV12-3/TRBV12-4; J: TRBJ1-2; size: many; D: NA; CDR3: CASRLGREVWYGYTF; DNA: TGTGCCAGTCGACTGGGCAGGGAAGTTTGGTATGGCTACACCTTC
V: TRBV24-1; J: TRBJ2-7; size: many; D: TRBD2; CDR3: CATSDSTTSEPSYEQYF; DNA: TGTGCCACCAGTGACTCCACTACTAGCGAACCATCCTACGAGCAGTACTTC
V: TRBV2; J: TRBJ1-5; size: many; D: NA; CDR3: CASSSRRGDTFQPQHF; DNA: TGTGCCAGCAGTTCCCGACGGGGGGACACGTTTCAGCCCCAGCATTTT
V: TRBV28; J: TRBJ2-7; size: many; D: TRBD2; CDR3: CASSLSTASGRVKVEQYF; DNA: TGTGCCAGCAGTTTATCGACGGCTAGCGGGAGGGTAAAGGTCGAGCAGTACTTC
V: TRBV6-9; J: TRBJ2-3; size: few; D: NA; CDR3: CASSLRAQRTDTQYF; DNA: TGTGCCAGCAGTTTGAGGGCCCAGCGCACAGATACGCAGTATTTT
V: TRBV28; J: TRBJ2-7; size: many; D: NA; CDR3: CASRQPTYYEQYF; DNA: TGTGCCTCCAGACAGCCAACCTACTACGAGCAGTACTTC
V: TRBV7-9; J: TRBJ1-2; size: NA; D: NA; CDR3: CASSLGAGGGNYGYTF; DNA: TGTGCCAGCAGCTTAGGGGCTGGGGGCGGCAACTATGGCTACACCTTC
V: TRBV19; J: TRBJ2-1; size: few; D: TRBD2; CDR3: CASSTGLAGSNEQFF; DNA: TGTGCCAGTAGTACCGGACTAGCGGGCTCCAATGAGCAGTTCTTC
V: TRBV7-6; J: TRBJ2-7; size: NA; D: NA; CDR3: CASSSQPTSYEQYF; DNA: TGTGCCAGCAGCTCTCAACCAACCTCCTACGAGCAGTACTTC
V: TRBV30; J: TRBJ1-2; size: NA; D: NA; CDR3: CAWSQGRDGYGYTF; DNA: TGTGCCTGGAGTCAGGGCAGGGATGGATATGGCTACACCTTC
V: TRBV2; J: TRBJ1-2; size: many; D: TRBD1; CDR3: CASSEYGTGEVYGYTF; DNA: TGTGCCAGCAGTGAATATGGGACAGGGGAAGTCTATGGCTACACCTTC
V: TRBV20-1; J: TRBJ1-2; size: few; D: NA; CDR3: CSALRETYGYTF; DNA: TGCAGTGCTCTCCGGGAAACCTATGGCTACACCTTC
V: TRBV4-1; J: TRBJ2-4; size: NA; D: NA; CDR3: CASSQVGRGRGKNIQYF; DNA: TGCGCCAGCAGCCAAGTGGGCAGGGGCAGAGGGAAAAACATTCAGTACTTC
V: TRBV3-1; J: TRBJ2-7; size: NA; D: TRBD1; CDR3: CASSQFPGQGRSIMGQYF; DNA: TGTGCCAGCAGCCAGTTCCCGGGACAGGGACGGTCTATTATGGGGCAGTACTTC
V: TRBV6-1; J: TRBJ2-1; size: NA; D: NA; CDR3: CASSEAGVPSYNEQFF; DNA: TGTGCCAGCAGTGAAGCAGGGGTCCCCTCCTACAATGAGCAGTTCTTC
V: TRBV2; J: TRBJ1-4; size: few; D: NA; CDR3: CASSEYGGINEKLFF; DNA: TGTGCCAGCAGTGAATACGGAGGGATTAATGAAAAACTGTTTTTT
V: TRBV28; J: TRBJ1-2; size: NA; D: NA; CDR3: CASTLSEWGASYGYTF; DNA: TGTGCCAGCACCTTGAGCGAATGGGGGGCCAGCTATGGCTACACCTTC
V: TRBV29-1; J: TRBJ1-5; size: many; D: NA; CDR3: CSVRTGRDQPQHF; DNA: TGCAGCGTAAGAACAGGGAGGGATCAGCCCCAGCATTTT
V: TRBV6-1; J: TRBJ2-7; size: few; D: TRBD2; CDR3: CASTEGLAGVTVSYGQYF; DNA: TGTGCCAGCACCGAGGGACTAGCGGGAGTTACCGTCTCCTACGGGCAGTACTTC
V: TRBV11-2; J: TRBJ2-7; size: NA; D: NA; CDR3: CASSLAGIRGFEQYF; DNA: TGTGCCAGCAGCTTAGCAGGAATTCGAGGTTTCGAGCAGTACTTC
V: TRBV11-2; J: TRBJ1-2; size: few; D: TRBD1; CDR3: CASSWGQGAPYGYTF; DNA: TGTGCCAGCAGCTGGGGACAGGGGGCTCCCTATGGCTACACCTTC
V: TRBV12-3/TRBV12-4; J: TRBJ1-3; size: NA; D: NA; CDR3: CASSPRGGPLRGNTIYF; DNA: TGTGCCAGCAGCCCAAGAGGAGGGCCACTGCGAGGAAACACCATATATTTT